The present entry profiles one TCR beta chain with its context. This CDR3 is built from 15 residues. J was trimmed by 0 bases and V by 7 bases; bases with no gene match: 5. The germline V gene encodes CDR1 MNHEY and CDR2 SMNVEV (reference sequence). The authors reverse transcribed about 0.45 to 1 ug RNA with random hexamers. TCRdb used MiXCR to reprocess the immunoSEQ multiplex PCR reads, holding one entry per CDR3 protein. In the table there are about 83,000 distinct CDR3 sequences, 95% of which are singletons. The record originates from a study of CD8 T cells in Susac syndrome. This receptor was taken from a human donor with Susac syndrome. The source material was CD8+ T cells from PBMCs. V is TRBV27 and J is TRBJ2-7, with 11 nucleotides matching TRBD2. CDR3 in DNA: TGTGCCAGCAAACTAGCGGGAGTAGGCTCCTACGAGCAGTACTTC. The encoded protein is CASKLAGVGSYEQYF.